The 20 T cell receptor beta chains presented below share a single source sample, sequenced in a study. TCRdb re-called the 5' RACE reads through MiXCR, storing one row per CDR3 protein. Among 35,000 to 50,000 distinct CDR3 sequences, around 30% were seen once, and the ten largest hold approximately 4.1%. The sequencing input was tumor-infiltrating memory CD4+ T cells sorted from the breast tumor. As for subset: memory CD4+ T cells, CD4+CD45RO+CD25-. The receptors were gathered from a female donor with breast cancer.

With regard to this clonotype: This is likely a read error, given that the CDR3 carries no conserved phenylalanine or tryptophan at its end. V is TRBV11-2 and J is TRBJ2-5; D could derive from TRBD1 or TRBD2 (6 bases each). This CDR3 is 14 amino acids long. The germline gives CDR1 SGHAT, CDR2 FQNNGV. V was trimmed by 5 bases and J by 5 bases, leaving 15 bases between them. CDR3 region: CASSPWGAGETQYS. CDR3 coding DNA: TGTGCCAGCAGCCCCTGGGGGGCGGGGGAGACCCAGTACTCC.

In this sample, this clonotype turned up many times. The CDR3 region is CSVPGPLAKNIQYF. The CDR3 nucleotides are TGCAGTGTTCCAGGTCCGCTAGCCAAAAACATTCAGTACTTC. The J gene is TRBJ2-4, the V gene TRBV20-1, with D hard to call. The CDR3 sequence is 14 residues long. Trimming shortened V by 7 bases and J by 0 bases, and 13 bases separated the two germline ends. Germline V CDR1 and CDR2: DFQATT, SNEGSKA (reference sequence).

This clonotype was found a few times. The chain couples TRBV27 to TRBJ2-1; D possibly uses TRBD1 or TRBD2 (5 bases each). The V end lost 3 bases, the J end lost 2 bases, and 11 bases lay between the germline ends. Germline values: CDR1 MNHEY, CDR2 SMNVEV (reference sequence). The CDR3 has 15 residues. The CDR3 bases are TGTGCCAGCAGTTTCACCGGGACGGCCTACAATGAGCAGTTCTTC. Translating gives CASSFTGTAYNEQFF.

CDR3 amino acids: CASTLGRGNEKLFF. The CDR3 coding sequence is TGTGCCAGCACCCTAGGACGGGGGAATGAAAAACTGTTTTTT. The chain links TRBV7-2 to TRBJ1-4; D perhaps matches TRBD1 (5 bases). V lost 7 bases and J 5 bases, leaving 14 bases between the germline ends. CDR3 length: 14 amino acids. Germline V gene lookup returns CDR1 SGHTA and CDR2 FQGNSA. The complete variable domain, with remaining parts taken from reference TRBV7-2 and TRBJ1-4, reads GAGVSQSPSNKVTEKGKDVELRCDPISGHTALYWYRQSLGQGLEFLIYFQGNSAPDKSGLPSDRFSAERTGGSVSTLTIQRTQQEDSAVYLCASTLGRGNEKLFFGSGTQLSVL.

As concerns this clonotype: The CDR3 end shows no conserved phenylalanine or tryptophan, and so a read error is likely. The chain recombines TRBV4-1 with TRBJ1-5; the match to TRBD1 covers 9 bases. The CDR3 runs to 15 residues. The ends lost 4 bases at V and 4 bases at J; junction bases unmatched: 5. Germline lookup yields CDR1 MGHRA and CDR2 YSYEKL. The CDR3 sequence is CASSPVTGGNQPQHL. The CDR3 nucleotides read TGCGCCAGCAGCCCGGTGACAGGGGGTAATCAGCCCCAGCATCTT.

The chain has TRBV9 and TRBJ2-5; 9 bases agree with TRBD2. This CDR3 spans 15 amino acids. In germline, CDR1 is SGDLS, CDR2 YYNGEE. J gave up 4 bases and V 4 bases, and 8 bases lay outside the gene matches. CDR3 protein: CASSPEGGGGETQYF. CDR3 bases: TGTGCCAGCAGCCCAGAAGGCGGGGGGGGAGAGACCCAGTACTTC.

The chain recombines TRBV4-1 with TRBJ2-1; 8 bases are shared with TRBD1. Germline trimming cut 0 bases from V and 5 bases from J; bases unmatched to any gene: 3. Looked up from germline, CDR1 is MGHRA and CDR2 is YSYEKL. This CDR3 comprises 15 residues. In DNA, the CDR3 is TGCGCCAGCAGCCAAGAGTGGGGACAGGACAATGAGCAGTTCTTC. This sequence encodes CASSQEWGQDNEQFF.

In DNA, the CDR3 is TGTGCCGTACAGACAGTCATGAACACTGAAGCTTTCTTT. It codes for CAVQTVMNTEAFF. V usage is TRBV6-5 and J usage is TRBJ1-1; tentatively, D is TRBD1 (5 bases). The CDR3 has 13 amino acids. Trimming left V 11 bases short and J 0 bases short, with 13 bases between. Germline assignment: CDR1 MNHEY and CDR2 SVGAGI.

This clonotype appeared many times. V is TRBV10-3 and J is TRBJ2-1; D may be TRBD1 or TRBD2 (6 bases each). CDR1 ENHRY and CDR2 SYGVKD come from the germline V gene. CDR3 length: 17 residues. Trimming took off 3 bases at V and 5 bases at J, with 20 bases between the two ends. CDR3 amino acids: CAISDIIGGVHDNEQFF. The CDR3 coding sequence is TGTGCCATCAGTGATATCATCGGGGGCGTACATGACAATGAGCAGTTCTTC.

The sample holds a few counts of this clonotype. The chain uses TRBV6-5 and TRBJ2-7; tentative D call: TRBD1 (6 bases). The CDR3 is 15 amino acids. With 8 bases removed from V and 5 bases from J, the gap between germline ends came to 22 bases. Germline-derived CDR1 and CDR2 are MNHEY and SVGAGI. The CDR3 coding sequence is TGTGCCAGCCGATCCTATAGGACAGAATCCCACGAGCAGTACTTC. Amino acid sequence: CASRSYRTESHEQYF.

This chain connects TRBV6-1 to TRBJ1-6; TRBD1 might be the D (5 bases). Between the trimmed V and J ends, which lost 4 bases and 6 bases, there was a span of 10 bases. The germline gives CDR1 MNHNS, CDR2 SASEGT. The CDR3 is made up of 14 amino acids. In nucleotides, the CDR3 is TGTGCCAGCAGTGGGGACCTCACTAATTCACCCCTCCACTTT. Protein: CASSGDLTNSPLHF.

The gene calls are TRBV29-1 and TRBJ2-1; 7 bases are a match to TRBD2. V dropped 5 bases and J dropped 6; count of bases not matched to a gene: 10. Per the germline V gene, CDR1 is SQVTM and CDR2 is ANQGSEA. The CDR3 has 14 amino acids. The CDR3 nucleotides are TGCAGCGTTCAGACTAGCCACCCCCCCAATGAGCAGTTCTTC. Translation: CSVQTSHPPNEQFF.

The rearrangement joins TRBV3-1 to TRBJ1-1, with D possibly TRBD1 on 5 matching bases. Germline-derived CDR1 and CDR2 are LGHDT and YNNKEL (reference sequence). The CDR3 spans 15 residues. V lost 1 base and J lost 0, with 9 bases in between. The CDR3 nucleotides read TGTGCCAGCAGCCAAGGCTGGGGACTGAACACTGAAGCTTTCTTT. It specifies CASSQGWGLNTEAFF.

This chain uses TRBV7-2 with TRBJ2-2, with D possibly TRBD1 on 6 matching bases. This CDR3 is 16 amino acids long. The germline gives CDR1 SGHTA, CDR2 FQGNSA. V lost 4 bases and J lost 4, with 16 bases in between. CDR3 in amino acids: CASSSRAGTTTGELFF. CDR3 DNA sequence: TGTGCCAGCAGCTCCCGGGCCGGGACAACCACCGGGGAGCTGTTTTTT.

The chain combines TRBV6-5 with TRBJ2-7; a possible D gene is TRBD2 (5 bases). V was pared by 11 bases and J by 4 bases, with 18 bases between. The CDR3 runs to 13 residues. Germline CDR1 and CDR2: MNHEY and SVGAGI. The CDR3 reads CASGYDGKYEQYF. CDR3 coding DNA: TGTGCCTCGGGCTATGACGGGAAATACGAGCAGTACTTC.

This clonotype was picked up a small number of times. The gene calls are TRBV2 and TRBJ2-6; D gene uncertain. Between the trimmed V and J ends, which lost 6 bases and 0 bases, there was a span of 6 bases. Germline V lookup: CDR1 SNHLY, CDR2 FYNNEI. The CDR3 is made up of 14 amino acids. The CDR3 is CASRVSSGANVLTF. CDR3 sequence (DNA): TGTGCCAGCAGAGTATCCTCTGGGGCCAACGTCCTGACTTTC.

This clonotype was counted ten times or more. V is TRBV6-5 and J is TRBJ2-7, with D uncertain. The CDR3 extends over 13 amino acids. From germline, CDR1 is MNHEY and CDR2 SVGAGI. V lost 0 bases and J lost 3, with 6 bases in between. For the CDR3, the DNA is TGTGCCAGCAGTTACTCTGCGTACTACGAGCAGTACTTC. This sequence encodes CASSYSAYYEQYF.

This chain connects TRBV7-8 to TRBJ2-1; 7 bases match TRBD2. The CDR3 length is 16 residues. Germline lookup yields CDR1 SGHVS and CDR2 FQNEAQ. V lost 1 base and J lost 2; bases outside the gene matches: 5. The CDR3 protein is CASSLVGTTTYNEQFF. For the CDR3, the DNA is TGTGCCAGCAGCTTAGTAGGGACTACGACCTACAATGAGCAGTTCTTC.

The V gene is TRBV9, the J gene TRBJ1-5, with TRBD1 as a possible D gene (5 bases). This CDR3 is 15 amino acids long. Trimming left V 0 bases short and J 3 bases short, with 10 bases between. Germline CDR1 SGDLS, CDR2 YYNGEE. In nucleotides, the CDR3 is TGTGCCAGCAGCGTAGGGGTAGGGGACAATCAGCCCCAGCATTTT. It encodes CASSVGVGDNQPQHF.

This clonotype was seen ten or more times. The CDR3 nucleotides are TGTGCCAGCAGCCTAACAGGGGACAATTCACCCCTCCACTTT. This translates into CASSLTGDNSPLHF. The chain couples TRBV28 to TRBJ1-6; 7 bases agree with TRBD1. This CDR3 spans 14 amino acids. Germline V gives CDR1 MDHEN, CDR2 SYDVKM. The junction had 6 bases not matched to a gene; V was cut back by 6 bases and J by 7 bases.